This TCR beta chain emerged from a study of OX40 agonist ivuxolimab in advanced cancers. Broader study findings: The average count of expanded clones was higher among CD8+ T cells than among CD4+. CD4+ and CD8+ T cells in blood underwent clonal expansion by week 6 at 0.1 to 3.0 mg/kg.

The CDR3 extends over 13 amino acids. From germline, CDR1 is SGHTS and CDR2 YDEGEE. V was clipped by 4 bases and J by 6 bases, with 11 bases between them. In the case of this clone: Its matching antigen is unknown.

Generated by immunoSEQ multiplex PCR, the TCRdb table keeps only in-frame clones and is missing some. The table lists about 67,000 clones, 70% to 90% of them singletons. The sequenced sample was CD4+ or CD8+ T cells sorted from blood, obtained in a trial of the OX40 agonist ivuxolimab. J is TRBJ2-1 and V is TRBV5-8; TRBD2 might be the D (6 bases). This sequence originates from an adult with an advanced solid tumor such as melanoma, head and neck, liver or kidney cancer. This CDR3 reads CASSRLVLNEQFF. For the CDR3, the DNA is TGTGCCAGCAGCAGACTAGTTCTCAATGAGCAGTTCTTC.